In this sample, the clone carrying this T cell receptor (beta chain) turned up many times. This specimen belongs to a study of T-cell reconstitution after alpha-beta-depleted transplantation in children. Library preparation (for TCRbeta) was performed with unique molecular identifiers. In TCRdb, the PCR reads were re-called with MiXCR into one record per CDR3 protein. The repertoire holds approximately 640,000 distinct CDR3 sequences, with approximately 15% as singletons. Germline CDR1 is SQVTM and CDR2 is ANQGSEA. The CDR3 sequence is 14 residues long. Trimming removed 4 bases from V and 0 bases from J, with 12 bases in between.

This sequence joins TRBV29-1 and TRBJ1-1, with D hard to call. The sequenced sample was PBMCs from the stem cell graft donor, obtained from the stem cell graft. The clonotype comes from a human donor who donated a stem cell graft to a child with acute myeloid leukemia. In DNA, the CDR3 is TGCAGCGTTGGGGCACACCCCATGAACACTGAAGCTTTCTTT. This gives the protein CSVGAHPMNTEAFF.